A selection of T cell receptor beta chains follows, all from one sample in a study of blood T cell repertoires in COVID-19. The table came from immunoSEQ multiplex PCR; TCRdb's copy has only in-frame clones and leaves some out. This sample carries about 190,000 clones, around 82% of them seen once, and the ten largest clones take around 5.2%. The sequencing input was PBMCs or T cells enriched from blood (not recorded which). All receptors derive from a woman aged 60-75 years with acute COVID-19. CDR3s include the opening cysteine and the closing phenylalanine or tryptophan. D genes are given only for firm matches.

V gene	J gene	D gene	CDR3 protein	CDR3 DNA
TRBV11-2	TRBJ2-5	.	CASSSDRQETQYF	TGTGCCAGCAGCTCTGACAGGCAAGAGACCCAGTACTTC
TRBV7-8	TRBJ1-6	TRBD1	CASSLGTGGYDSPLHF	TGTGCCAGCAGCCTGGGGACAGGGGGCTATGATTCACCCCTCCACTTT
TRBV19	TRBJ1-5	.	CASSIRQVNQPQHF	TGTGCCAGTAGTATCCGACAGGTCAATCAGCCCCAGCATTTT
TRBV5-1	TRBJ1-1	TRBD1	CASRDQGAGTEAFF	TGCGCCAGCAGGGATCAGGGGGCTGGCACTGAAGCTTTCTTT
TRBV4-3	TRBJ1-2	.	CASSLGTPVSYGYTF	TGCGCCAGCAGCCTTGGGACACCCGTAAGCTATGGCTACACCTTC
TRBV10-2	TRBJ1-6	TRBD1	CASRPGQSNSPLHF	TGCGCCAGCAGACCGGGACAGAGTAATTCACCCCTCCACTTT
TRBV5-1	TRBJ2-5	.	CASSLVGEETQYF	TGCGCCAGCAGCTTGGTCGGGGAAGAGACCCAGTACTTC
TRBV11-2	TRBJ2-7	TRBD2	CASSYREGFSSYEQYF	TGTGCCAGCAGCTACCGGGAGGGGTTTAGCTCCTACGAGCAGTACTTC
TRBV27	TRBJ1-1	.	CASSQIQGSAFF	TGTGCCAGCAGTCAAATACAGGGTTCAGCTTTCTTT
TRBV5-1	TRBJ1-2	.	CASSLAGDYGYTF	TGCGCCAGCAGCTTGGCCGGGGACTATGGCTACACCTTC
TRBV25-1	TRBJ1-2	.	CASSGTASVYGYTF	TGTGCCAGCAGTGGGACAGCAAGCGTCTATGGCTACACCTTC
TRBV10-2	TRBJ1-1	TRBD1	CASSLGQDFEAFF	TGCGCCAGCAGCTTGGGACAGGATTTTGAAGCTTTCTTT
TRBV3-1/TRBV3-2	TRBJ2-1	TRBD1	CASSTGQSKQFF	TGTGCCAGCAGCACGGGACAGTCAAAGCAGTTCTTC